This section outlines one TCR beta chain sequence together with its context. This clonotype was seen only a few times. This clone's antigen is unknown. Per-base qualities were not stored, and no clone one base away is much larger. This entry comes from a study of CD8 T cells in ankylosing spondylitis (dated by TCRdb to the late 2010s). Study-level background: The study profiled T cell receptor beta repertoires in healthy donors and ankylosing spondylitis patients to find disease-linked TCR variants. The whole study cohort included under 140 healthy donors and 25 ankylosing spondylitis patients. Peripheral blood was sampled, and synovial fluid was additionally collected from ankylosing spondylitis patients.

Broad study findings and their caveats: Blood from ankylosing spondylitis patients appeared to be characterized by a TCR beta motif made up of several highly homologous amino acid variants. Significant enrichment of the disease-linked clones was reported in matched synovial fluid samples from ankylosing spondylitis patients. Some TCR beta motif variants had previously been reported in synovial fluid and blood of reactive arthritis patients, which suggested common disease-initiation mechanisms. In peripheral blood, the disease-linked clones were found at relatively low frequencies and had a CD8+ phenotype.

The sample was run on an Illumina HiSeq 2500. TCR beta libraries were prepared by quantitative 5'-RACE with molecular barcodes. Per the source publication's procedure: A new computational method, built on a probabilistic model of VDJ rearrangement, was used to identify disease-linked TCR variants. TCRdb cleaned the public reads at Q25 with fastp, built clones with MiXCR and kept in-frame beta chains. Each entry merges the rows of one CDR3 protein and shows their most common DNA and genes. Clone size and V and J calls follow TCRdb, not the original study. This sample is represented by 180,000 or so distinct CDR3 sequences; roughly 10% of them were singletons. 25% to 30% of the sample lies in the top ten. Including cysteine and phenylalanine, the CDR3 has 16 amino acids. Of all the DNA, just the CDR3 is kept, 48 bases in frame from base 1. Based on the germline V gene (reference sequence), the CDR1 and CDR2 sequences are SEHNR and FQNEAQ. Unmatched junction bases come to 6, with V trimmed by 4 bases and J by 0 bases.

Recombination linked TRBV7-9 to TRBJ2-1, and 7 bases in between align with TRBD1. The sample consisted of blood, either unsorted or a sorted T cell fraction (not recorded which). The source is a male donor with ankylosing spondylitis or in good health (not recorded which). The CDR3: CASSSNRGDSYNEQFF. The DNA reads TGTGCCAGCAGCTCCAACAGGGGCGACTCCTACAATGAGCAGTTCTTC. Here the CDR3 is joined to the reference TRBV7-9 and TRBJ2-1 genes, and the full variable domain is: DTGVSQNPRHKITKRGQNVTFRCDPISEHNRLYWYRQTLGQGPEFLTYFQNEAQLEKSRLLSDRFSAERPKGSFSTLEIQRTEQGDSAMYLCASSSNRGDSYNEQFFGPGTRLTVL.